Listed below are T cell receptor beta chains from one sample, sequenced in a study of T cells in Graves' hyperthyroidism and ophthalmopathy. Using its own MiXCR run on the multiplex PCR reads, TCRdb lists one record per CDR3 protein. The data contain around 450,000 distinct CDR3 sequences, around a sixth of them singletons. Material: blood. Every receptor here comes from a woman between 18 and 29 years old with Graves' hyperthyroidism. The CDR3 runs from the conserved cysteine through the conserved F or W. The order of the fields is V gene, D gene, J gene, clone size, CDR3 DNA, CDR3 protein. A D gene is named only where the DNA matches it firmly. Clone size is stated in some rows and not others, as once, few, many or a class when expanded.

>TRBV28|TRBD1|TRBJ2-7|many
TGTGCCAGCAGTTTTTCGGGACAGAACACCTACGAGCAGTACTTC
CASSFSGQNTYEQYF
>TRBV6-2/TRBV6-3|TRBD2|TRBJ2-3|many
TGTGCCAGCAGTTACGAAGCGGGGTACACAGATACGCAGTATTTT
CASSYEAGYTDTQYF
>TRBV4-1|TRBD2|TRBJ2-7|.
TGCGCCAGCAGCCAAGATCTTCCGGGACTAGCACTCTACGAGCAGTACTTC
CASSQDLPGLALYEQYF
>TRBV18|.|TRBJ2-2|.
TGTGCCAGCTCTCCAGGGATGAACACCGGGGAGCTGTTTTTT
CASSPGMNTGELFF
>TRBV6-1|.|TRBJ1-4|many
TGTGCCAGTCACACAGGAGGGGGGTCTGGGAAACTGTTTTTT
CASHTGGGSGKLFF
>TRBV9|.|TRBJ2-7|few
TGTGCCAGCAGCGCCGGGATCTCCTACGAGCAGTACTTC
CASSAGISYEQYF
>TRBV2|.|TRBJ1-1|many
TGTGCCAGCAGTGAAGAGGGGAACACTGAAGCTTTCTTT
CASSEEGNTEAFF
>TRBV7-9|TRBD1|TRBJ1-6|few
TGTGCCAGCAGCACCCACAGGGGTAATTCACCCCTCCACTTT
CASSTHRGNSPLHF
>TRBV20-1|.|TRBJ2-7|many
TGCAGTGCTAGAGATTTGAGGGGTAACGAGCAGTACTTC
CSARDLRGNEQYF
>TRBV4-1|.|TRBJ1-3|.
TGCGCCAGCAGCCTCGAGGGGGTCTCTGGAAACACCATATATTTT
CASSLEGVSGNTIYF
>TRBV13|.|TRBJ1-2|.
TGTGCCAGCATGAATCCGGGGTTTGGTAGTGGCTACACCTTC
CASMNPGFGSGYTF
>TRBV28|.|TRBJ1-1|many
TGTGCCAGCAAACTTCGACAGGAAACCGCAACAGTGGAAGCTTTCTTT
CASKLRQETATVEAFF
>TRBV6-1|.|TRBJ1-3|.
TGTGCCAGCTCAACGGGAATCGAAAACACCATATGTTTT
CASSTGIENTICF
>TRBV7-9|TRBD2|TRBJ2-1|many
TGTGCCAGCAGCTTCCTAGCGGGCCACTACAATGAGCAGTTCTTC
CASSFLAGHYNEQFF
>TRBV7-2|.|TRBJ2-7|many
TGTGCCAGCAGCTTACTACAGGGCTACGAGCAGTACTTC
CASSLLQGYEQYF
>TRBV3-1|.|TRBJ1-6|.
TGTGCCAGCAGCCAAAGTTCCGGGAGTCTAAATTCACCCCTCCACTTT
CASSQSSGSLNSPLHF
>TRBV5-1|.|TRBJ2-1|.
TGCGCCAGCAGCCCGGACCGGGCCTACAATGAGCAGTTCTTC
CASSPDRAYNEQFF
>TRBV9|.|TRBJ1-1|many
TGTGCCAGCAGCGTAGAACCAGGAGTGAACACTGAAGCTTTCTTT
CASSVEPGVNTEAFF
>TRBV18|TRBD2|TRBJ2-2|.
TGTGCCAGCTCACCCTACCATCGGACTAGCGAGGAAGGTACCGGGGAGCTGTTTTTT
CASSPYHRTSEEGTGELFF
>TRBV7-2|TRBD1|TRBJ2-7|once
TGTGCCAGCAGCCGTGGGACAGGGTCCACCTACGAGCAGTACTTC
CASSRGTGSTYEQYF
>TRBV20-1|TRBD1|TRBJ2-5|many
TGCAGTGCTAGAGAGAGACCTTTCGGGACAGGGGTCCATGGAGAGACCCAGTACTTC
CSARERPFGTGVHGETQYF
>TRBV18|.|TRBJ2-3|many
TGTGCCAGCTCAGAAAGACTCTTTCCTAGCACAGATACGCAGTATTTT
CASSERLFPSTDTQYF
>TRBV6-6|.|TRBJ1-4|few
TGTGCCAGCAGTTACAGAGGTTCCTCTAGAAAACTGTTTTTT
CASSYRGSSRKLFF
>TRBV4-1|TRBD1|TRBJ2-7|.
TGCGCCAGCAGCCAGAGACAGGGAAACGAGCAGTACTTC
CASSQRQGNEQYF
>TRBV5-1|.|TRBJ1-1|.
TGCGCCAGCAGCTTTAGACAGGTGAACACTGAAGCTTTCTTT
CASSFRQVNTEAFF
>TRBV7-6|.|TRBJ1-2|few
TGTGCCAGCAGCCCCGACGGGGGAGGGAACTATGGCTACACCTTC
CASSPDGGGNYGYTF
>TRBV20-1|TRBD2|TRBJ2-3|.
TGCAGTGCTAGCTTCGGACTAGCGGGAGCCGGCGCAGATACGCAGTATTTT
CSASFGLAGAGADTQYF
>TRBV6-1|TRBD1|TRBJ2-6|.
TGTGCCAGCAGAGAAGGGACAGCTATATCTGGGGCCAACGTCCTGACTTTC
CASREGTAISGANVLTF
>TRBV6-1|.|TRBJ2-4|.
TGTGCCAGCAGCTCACAGGGACTAGCCAAAAACATTCAGTACTTC
CASSSQGLAKNIQYF
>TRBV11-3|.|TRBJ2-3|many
TGTGCCAGCAGTAGAGGCGGCGACACAGATACGCAGTATTTT
CASSRGGDTDTQYF
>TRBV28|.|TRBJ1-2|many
TGTGCCAGCAGTGCAAGTAACTATGGCTACACCTTC
CASSASNYGYTF
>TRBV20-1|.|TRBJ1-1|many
TGCAGTGCCTACCCAGGGAACACTGAAGCTTTCTTT
CSAYPGNTEAFF
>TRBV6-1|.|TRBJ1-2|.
TGTGCCAGCAGTTTGAGAGTCATCGGATATGGCTACACCTTC
CASSLRVIGYGYTF
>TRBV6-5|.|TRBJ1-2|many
TGTGCCAGCAGTTACTCCCGTCCCGGGGGTGGGTATGGCTACACCTTC
CASSYSRPGGGYGYTF
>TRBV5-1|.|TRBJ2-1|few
TGCGCCAGCAGCTTTGGGGACAACGATTCCCACAATGAGCAGTTCTTC
CASSFGDNDSHNEQFF
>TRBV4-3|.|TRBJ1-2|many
TGCGCCAGCAGCCAAGAAACAGCTGTATGGGGCTACACCTTC
CASSQETAVWGYTF
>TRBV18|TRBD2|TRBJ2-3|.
TGTGCCAGCTCACCTAAAGGACTAGTTACAGATACGCAGTATTTT
CASSPKGLVTDTQYF
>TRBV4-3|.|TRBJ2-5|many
TGCGCCAGCAGCCAAGATAACTCCATACAAGAGACCCAGTACTTC
CASSQDNSIQETQYF
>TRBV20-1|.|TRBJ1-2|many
TGCAGTGCTAGAACGACAGGAGGAGGCTACACCTTC
CSARTTGGGYTF
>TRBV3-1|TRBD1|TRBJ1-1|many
TGTGCCAGCAGCCAATTTCCCGGGACAGGGACTGAAGCTTTCTTT
CASSQFPGTGTEAFF
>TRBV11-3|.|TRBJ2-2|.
TGTGCCAGCAGCTTACACCTAGGGGGAGAGACCGGGGAGCTGTTTTTT
CASSLHLGGETGELFF
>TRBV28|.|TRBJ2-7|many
TGTGCCAGCAGCGAAGGGGGGCTCTACGAGCAGTACTTC
CASSEGGLYEQYF
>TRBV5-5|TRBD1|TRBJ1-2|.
TGTGCCAGCAGCTTAGGGACAGTAGTTAACTATGGCTACACCTTC
CASSLGTVVNYGYTF
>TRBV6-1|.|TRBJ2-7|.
TGTGCCAGCATTCCTCCTGAACAGGGCGCAGACGAGCAGTACTTC
CASIPPEQGADEQYF
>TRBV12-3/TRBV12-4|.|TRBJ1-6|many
TGTGCCAGCAGTTATGGGGCATCCCTCCACTTT
CASSYGASLHF
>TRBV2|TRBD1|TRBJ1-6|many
TGTGCCAGCCGGGCCGGGACAGGGCTCTCACCCCTCCACTTT
CASRAGTGLSPLHF
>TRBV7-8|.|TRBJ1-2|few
TGTGCCAGCAGCTCGGTGGCGGACAGCCGATTACGTAAAAGTAACTATGGCTACACCTTC
CASSSVADSRLRKSNYGYTF
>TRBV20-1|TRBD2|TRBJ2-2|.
TGCAGTGCTGGACTAGCGGGGGGGCGTAGCGGGGAGCTGTTTTTT
CSAGLAGGRSGELFF
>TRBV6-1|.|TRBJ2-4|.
TGTGCCAGCAGTGGGGTTAGCGACCTCTTAGCCAAAAACATTCAGTACTTC
CASSGVSDLLAKNIQYF
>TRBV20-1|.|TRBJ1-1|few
TGCAGTGCTAGAGATTCGGGCTACATGAACACTGAAGCTTTCTTT
CSARDSGYMNTEAFF
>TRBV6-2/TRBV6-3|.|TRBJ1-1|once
TGTGCCAGCAGTTACTCGCTCTTGGGAGGGAACACTGAAGCTTTCTTT
CASSYSLLGGNTEAFF
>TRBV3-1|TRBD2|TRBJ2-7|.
TGTGCCAGCAGCCAAGATCGTCTAGCGGGCGAGCAGTACTTC
CASSQDRLAGEQYF
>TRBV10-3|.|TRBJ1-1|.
TGTGCCCCCTGGGGGAAATTCGGAAACACTGAAGCTTTCTTT
CAPWGKFGNTEAFF
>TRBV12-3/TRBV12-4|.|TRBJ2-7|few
TGTGCCAGCCAGGTAGGAGGACATTTGGTACCCTACGAGCAGTACTTC
CASQVGGHLVPYEQYF
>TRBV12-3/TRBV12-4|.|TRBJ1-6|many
TGTGCCAGCAGTTTATCAGTTCGGTATTCACCCCTCCACTTT
CASSLSVRYSPLHF
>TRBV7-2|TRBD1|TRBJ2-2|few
TGTGCCAGCAGCCTGCGGGACAGGGGAAGGGGAAACACCGGGGAGCTGTTTTTT
CASSLRDRGRGNTGELFF
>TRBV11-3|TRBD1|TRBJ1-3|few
TGTGCCAGCAGCTTTTCCAGGGGACAGAGGGGAAACACCATATATTTT
CASSFSRGQRGNTIYF
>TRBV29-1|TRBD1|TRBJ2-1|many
TGCAGCGTTGAAGATCTTCTGCCGGGACAGGGGGCCGTTTACAATGAGCAGTTCTTC
CSVEDLLPGQGAVYNEQFF
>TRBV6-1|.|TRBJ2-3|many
TGTGCCAGCAGTGAAGATCACTCTTGGGATACGCAGTATTTT
CASSEDHSWDTQYF